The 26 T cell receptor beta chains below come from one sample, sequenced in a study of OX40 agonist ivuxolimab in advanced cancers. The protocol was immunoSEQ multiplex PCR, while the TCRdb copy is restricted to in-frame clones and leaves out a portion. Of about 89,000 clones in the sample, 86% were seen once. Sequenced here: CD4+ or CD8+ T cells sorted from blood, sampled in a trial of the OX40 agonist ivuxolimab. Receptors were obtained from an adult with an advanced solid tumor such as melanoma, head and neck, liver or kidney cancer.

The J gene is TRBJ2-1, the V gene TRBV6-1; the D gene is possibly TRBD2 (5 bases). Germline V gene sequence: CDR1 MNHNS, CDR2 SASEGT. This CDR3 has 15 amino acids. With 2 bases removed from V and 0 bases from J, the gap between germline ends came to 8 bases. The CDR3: CASSESEGSYNEQFF. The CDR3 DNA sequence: TGTGCCAGCAGTGAAAGCGAGGGCTCCTACAATGAGCAGTTCTTC.

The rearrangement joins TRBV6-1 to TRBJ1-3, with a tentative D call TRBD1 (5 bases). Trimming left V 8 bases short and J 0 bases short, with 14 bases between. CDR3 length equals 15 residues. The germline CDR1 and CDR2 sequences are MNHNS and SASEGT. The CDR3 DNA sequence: TGTGCCAGCGGGGACCGACGGAGCTCTGGAAACACCATATATTTT. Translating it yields CASGDRRSSGNTIYF.

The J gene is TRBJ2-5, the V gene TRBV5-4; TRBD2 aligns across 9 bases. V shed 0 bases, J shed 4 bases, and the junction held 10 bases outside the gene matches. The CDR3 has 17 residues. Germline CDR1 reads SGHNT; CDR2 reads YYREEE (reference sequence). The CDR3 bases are TGTGCCAGCAGCTTGGGAGGTAGCGGGAGAGGGGGAGAGACCCAGTACTTC. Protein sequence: CASSLGGSGRGGETQYF.

The CDR3 DNA reads as TGTGCCAGTAGGAAACAGGGAGAGGGGAATGAGCAGTTCTTC. Translation gives CASRKQGEGNEQFF. The rearrangement links TRBV19 to TRBJ2-1, with D possibly matching TRBD1 (6 bases). V lost 6 bases and J 7 bases, leaving 16 bases between the germline ends. This CDR3 has 14 residues. Germline CDR1 LNHDA, CDR2 SQIVND (reference sequence). The full variable domain, completed using reference TRBV19 and TRBJ2-1, is DGGITQSPKYLFRKEGQNVTLSCEQNLNHDAMYWYRQDPGQGLRLIYYSQIVNDFQKGDIAEGYSVSREKKESFPLTVTSAQKNPTAFYLCASRKQGEGNEQFFGPGTRLTVL.

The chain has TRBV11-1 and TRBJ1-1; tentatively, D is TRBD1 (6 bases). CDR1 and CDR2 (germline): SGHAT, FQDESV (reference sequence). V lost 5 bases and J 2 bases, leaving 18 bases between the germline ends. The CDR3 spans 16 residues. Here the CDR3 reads CASSRKQGRANTEAFF. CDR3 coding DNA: TGTGCCAGCAGCCGCAAACAGGGACGGGCTAACACTGAAGCTTTCTTT.

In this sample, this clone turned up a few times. The CDR3 spells CASSQNRYSNQPQHF. CDR3 nucleotides: TGTGCCAGCAGTCAAAACAGGTATAGCAATCAGCCCCAGCATTTT. V gene TRBV27 combines with J gene TRBJ1-5, with a possible D match to TRBD1 (5 bases). The V gene lost 5 bases and the J gene lost 0 bases, with 11 bases spanning the gap. CDR1 and CDR2 (germline): MNHEY, SMNVEV (reference sequence). CDR3 length equals 15 residues.

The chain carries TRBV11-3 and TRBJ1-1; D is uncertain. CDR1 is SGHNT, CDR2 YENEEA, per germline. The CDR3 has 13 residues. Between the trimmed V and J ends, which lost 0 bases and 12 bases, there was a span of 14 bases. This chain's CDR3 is CASSLDQSGETFF. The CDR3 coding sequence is TGTGCCAGCAGCTTAGATCAGTCGGGTGAGACTTTCTTT.

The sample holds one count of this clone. CDR3 in DNA: TGTGCCAGCAGCCGGGGAGACACGGAGTTCTTC. Its translation is CASSRGDTEFF. The rearrangement links TRBV9 to TRBJ2-1; D perhaps matches TRBD2 (5 bases). This CDR3 contains 11 residues. Germline CDR1 reads SGDLS; CDR2 reads YYNGEE. The V gene lost 4 bases and the J gene lost 14 bases, with 13 bases spanning the gap.

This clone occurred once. The CDR3 sequence is CRPRGAFF. CDR3 in DNA: TGCAGGCCACGGGGAGCTTTCTTT. The gene calls are TRBV20-1 and TRBJ1-1; D unresolved. The germline V gene encodes CDR1 DFQATT and CDR2 SNEGSKA (reference sequence). CDR3 size: 8 residues.

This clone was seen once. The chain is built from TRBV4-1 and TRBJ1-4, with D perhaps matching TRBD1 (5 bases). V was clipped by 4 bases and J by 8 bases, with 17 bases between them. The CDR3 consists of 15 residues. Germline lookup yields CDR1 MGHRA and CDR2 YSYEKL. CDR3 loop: CASSPGASRWEKLFF. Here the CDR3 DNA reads TGCGCCAGCAGCCCCGGGGCCTCCCGATGGGAAAAACTGTTTTTT.

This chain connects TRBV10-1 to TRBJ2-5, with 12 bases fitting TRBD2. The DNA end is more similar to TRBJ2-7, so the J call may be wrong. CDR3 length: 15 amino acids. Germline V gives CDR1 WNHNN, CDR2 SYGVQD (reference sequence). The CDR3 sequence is CASTLGLAGPYEQYF. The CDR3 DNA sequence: TGCGCCAGCACTCTCGGACTAGCGGGACCCTACGAGCAGTACTTC.

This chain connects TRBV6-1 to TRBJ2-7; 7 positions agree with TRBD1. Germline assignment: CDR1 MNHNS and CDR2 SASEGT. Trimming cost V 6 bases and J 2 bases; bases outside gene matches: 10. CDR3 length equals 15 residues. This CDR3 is CASSLNRDRTYEQYF. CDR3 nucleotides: TGTGCCAGCAGCCTCAACCGGGACAGAACCTACGAGCAGTACTTC.

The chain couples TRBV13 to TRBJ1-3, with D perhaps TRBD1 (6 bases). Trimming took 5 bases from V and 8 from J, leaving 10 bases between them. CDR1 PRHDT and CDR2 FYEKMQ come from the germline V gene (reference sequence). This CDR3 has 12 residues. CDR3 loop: CASSRGGYTIYF. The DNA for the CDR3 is TGTGCCAGCAGCCGTGGGGGCTACACCATATATTTT.

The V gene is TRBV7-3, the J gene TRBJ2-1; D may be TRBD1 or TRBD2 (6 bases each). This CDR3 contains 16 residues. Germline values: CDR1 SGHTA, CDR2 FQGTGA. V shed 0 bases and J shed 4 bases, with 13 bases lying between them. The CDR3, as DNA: TGTGCCAGCAGCTTAACGATAACGGGGGCTTACAATGAGCAGTTCTTC. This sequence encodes CASSLTITGAYNEQFF.

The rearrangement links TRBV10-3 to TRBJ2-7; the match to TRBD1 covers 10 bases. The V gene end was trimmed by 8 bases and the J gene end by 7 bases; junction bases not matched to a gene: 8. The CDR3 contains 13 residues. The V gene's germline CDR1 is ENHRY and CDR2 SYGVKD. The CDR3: CAIRGTGDGEQYF. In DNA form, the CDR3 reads TGTGCCATCCGCGGGACAGGGGACGGTGAGCAGTACTTC.

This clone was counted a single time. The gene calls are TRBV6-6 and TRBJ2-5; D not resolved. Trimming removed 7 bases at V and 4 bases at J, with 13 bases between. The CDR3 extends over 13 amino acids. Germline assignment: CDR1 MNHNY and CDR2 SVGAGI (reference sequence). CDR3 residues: CASTPAGLETQYF. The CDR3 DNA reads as TGTGCCAGCACCCCGGCCGGGCTAGAGACCCAGTACTTC.

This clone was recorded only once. CDR3: CASGGVLQGDTQYF. The CDR3 DNA is TGTGCCAGCGGGGGGGTCCTCCAAGGAGATACGCAGTATTTT. This chain joins TRBV2 and TRBJ2-3, with TRBD2 matching 7 bases. V gave up 8 bases and J gave up 5 bases; unmatched junction bases: 10. This CDR3 spans 14 amino acids. Germline loops: CDR1 SNHLY, CDR2 FYNNEI.

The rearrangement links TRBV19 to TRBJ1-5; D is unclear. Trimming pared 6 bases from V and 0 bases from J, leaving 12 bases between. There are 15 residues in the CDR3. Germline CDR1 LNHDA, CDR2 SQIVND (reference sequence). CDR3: CASSPGAYSNQPQHF. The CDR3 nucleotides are TGTGCCAGTAGCCCAGGTGCCTATAGCAATCAGCCCCAGCATTTT.

The CDR3 nucleotides read TGTGCAAGTCGCTCCGGGACATTTGACATAACAGACACTGAAGCTTTCTTT. Residues: CASRSGTFDITDTEAFF. The chain carries TRBV12-2 and TRBJ1-1; the table gives TRBD1 as D, unverified against the DNA. TRBV12-2 is a known pseudogene. This CDR3 comprises 17 residues.

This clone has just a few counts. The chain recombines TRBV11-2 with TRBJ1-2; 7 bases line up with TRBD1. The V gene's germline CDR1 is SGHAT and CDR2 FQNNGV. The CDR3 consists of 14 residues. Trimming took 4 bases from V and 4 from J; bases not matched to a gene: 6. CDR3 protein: CASSSDRFSYGYTF. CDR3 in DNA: TGTGCCAGCAGCTCGGACAGGTTCTCCTATGGCTACACCTTC.

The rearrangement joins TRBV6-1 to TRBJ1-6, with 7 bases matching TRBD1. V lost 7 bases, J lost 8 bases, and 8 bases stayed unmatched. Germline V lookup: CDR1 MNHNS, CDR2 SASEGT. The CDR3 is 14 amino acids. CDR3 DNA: TGTGCCAGCATACGACAGGGACTTGATTCACCCCTCCACTTT. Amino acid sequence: CASIRQGLDSPLHF.

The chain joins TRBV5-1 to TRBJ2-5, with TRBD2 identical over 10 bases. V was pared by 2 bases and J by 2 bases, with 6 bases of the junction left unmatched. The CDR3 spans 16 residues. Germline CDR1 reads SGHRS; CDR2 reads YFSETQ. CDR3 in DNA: TGCGCCAGCAGCTTCATGGGTAGCGGGGGGCAAGAGACCCAGTACTTC. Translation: CASSFMGSGGQETQYF.

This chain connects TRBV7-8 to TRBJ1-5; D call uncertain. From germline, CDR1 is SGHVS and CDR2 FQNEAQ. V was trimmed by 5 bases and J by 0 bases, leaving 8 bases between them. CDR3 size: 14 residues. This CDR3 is CASSPRSSNQPQHF. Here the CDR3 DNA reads TGTGCCAGCAGCCCCAGGAGTAGCAATCAGCCCCAGCATTTT.

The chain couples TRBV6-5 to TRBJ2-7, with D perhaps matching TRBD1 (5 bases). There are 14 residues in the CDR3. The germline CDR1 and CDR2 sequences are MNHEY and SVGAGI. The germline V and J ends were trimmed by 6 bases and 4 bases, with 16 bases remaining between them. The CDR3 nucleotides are TGTGCCAGCAGCCAGGACCTAGGGGTTTACGAGCAGTACTTC. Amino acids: CASSQDLGVYEQYF.

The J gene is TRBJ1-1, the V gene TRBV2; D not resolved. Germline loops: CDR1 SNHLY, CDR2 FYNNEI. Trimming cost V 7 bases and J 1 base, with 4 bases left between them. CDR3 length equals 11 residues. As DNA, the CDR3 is TGTGCCAGCAACCCGAACACTGAAGCTTTCTTT. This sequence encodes CASNPNTEAFF.

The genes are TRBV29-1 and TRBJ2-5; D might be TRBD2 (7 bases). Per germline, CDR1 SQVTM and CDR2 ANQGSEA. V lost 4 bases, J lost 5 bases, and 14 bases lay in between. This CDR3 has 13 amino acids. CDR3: CSVGAGAVETQYF. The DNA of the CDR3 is TGCAGCGTTGGGGCGGGGGCGGTTGAGACCCAGTACTTC.